A selection of T cell receptor beta chains follows, all from one sample in a study of shared clonotypes between healthy human individuals. Sequencing was performed with immunoSEQ multiplex PCR; in TCRdb, only in-frame clones are kept and a portion is missing. The sample contains under 850,000 clones, 55% to 80% of which appear only once. The sequenced sample was memory CD4+ T cells sorted from blood. Source of these receptors: a woman aged 25 to 39 in good health. CDR3s include the opening cysteine and the closing phenylalanine or tryptophan. A D gene is named only where the DNA matches it firmly. Rows give clone size only sometimes, using once, few, many, or a class for an expanded clone.

v_call	clone_size	d_call	j_call	cdr3_nt	cdr3_aa
TRBV10-3	NA	TRBD1	TRBJ2-7	TGTGCCACCCAGGGGGCTGCCTACGAGCAGTACTTC	CATQGAAYEQYF
TRBV28	NA	NA	TRBJ2-7	TGTGCCAGTGCCCGATCGGGGGCTAGTGGCCGGGAGCAGTACTTC	CASARSGASGREQYF
TRBV11-2	NA	TRBD1	TRBJ1-2	TGTGCCAGCAGCTTAAACCGGGACAGGGTTCTTGCTGGCTACACCTTC	CASSLNRDRVLAGYTF
TRBV7-9	NA	TRBD1	TRBJ1-4	TGTGCCAGCAGCCCCGAGTGGGACAGTTATAATGAAAAACTGTTTTTT	CASSPEWDSYNEKLFF
TRBV10-3	NA	NA	TRBJ2-7	TGTGCCATCAGTGAGAGCGCCGCTACCTACGAGCAGTACTTC	CAISESAATYEQYF
TRBV27	few	NA	TRBJ2-5	TGTGCCAGCAGTTTATCCCTTACGACTATTCAAGAGACCCAGTACTTC	CASSLSLTTIQETQYF
TRBV28	NA	NA	TRBJ1-2	TGTGCCAGCAGTTCCCCCAGGGTTGGCTATGGCTACACCTTC	CASSSPRVGYGYTF
TRBV6-6	NA	NA	TRBJ2-7	TGTGCCAGCAGTAACGAGACGCCTATTAGATCCGAGCAGTACTTC	CASSNETPIRSEQYF
TRBV18	few	NA	TRBJ2-7	TGTGCCAGCTCACCACAGGGAAAGTACGAGCAGTACTTC	CASSPQGKYEQYF
TRBV28	NA	TRBD2	TRBJ2-2	TGTGCCAGCAGGCCCCCATCACTAGCGGGGGGGGCCGGGGAGCTGTTTTTT	CASRPPSLAGGAGELFF
TRBV11-3	NA	TRBD2	TRBJ2-3	TGTGCCAGCAGCTCCGGGACTAGCGGGAGAAGAAAAGATACGCAGTATTTT	CASSSGTSGRRKDTQYF
TRBV5-1	NA	NA	TRBJ1-5	TGCGCCAGCAGCCCCGGGACGGAACTATATAGCAATCAGCCCCAGCATTTT	CASSPGTELYSNQPQHF
TRBV28	NA	NA	TRBJ2-7	TGTGCCAGCAGGACAGGACACACCTACGAGCAGTACTTC	CASRTGHTYEQYF
TRBV19	NA	NA	TRBJ1-2	TGTGCCAGTAGTATAAGGAACTATGGCTACACCTTC	CASSIRNYGYTF
TRBV28	NA	NA	TRBJ2-5	TGTGCCAGCAGGATATCGGAGACCCAGTACTTC	CASRISETQYF
TRBV10-2	once	NA	TRBJ1-5	TGCGCCAGCAGTGATATGGTACAGCAGCCCCAGCATTTT	CASSDMVQQPQHF
TRBV10-2	NA	NA	TRBJ1-1	TGCGCCAGCAAAGCCCAGGGGTGGGACACTGAAGCTTTCTTT	CASKAQGWDTEAFF
TRBV18	NA	TRBD2	TRBJ2-7	TGTGCCAGCTCACCAAGGAGCAGCGGGGACTCCTACGAGCAGTACTTC	CASSPRSSGDSYEQYF
TRBV18	NA	NA	TRBJ2-7	TGTGCCAGCTCACAAGACAGCTCCAAATACGAGCAGTACTTC	CASSQDSSKYEQYF
TRBV4-2	few	NA	TRBJ1-2	TGTGCCAGCAGCCAAGCAGGCCAGGTCGCGGGCTACACCTTC	CASSQAGQVAGYTF
TRBV7-2	NA	NA	TRBJ1-1	TGTGCCAGCAGCTCTCGTAAGGGGGACACTGAAGCTTTCTTT	CASSSRKGDTEAFF
TRBV6-6	few	NA	TRBJ2-1	TGTGCCAGCTCCGGAAACAATGAGCAGTTCTTC	CASSGNNEQFF
TRBV5-4	few	NA	TRBJ2-2	TGTGCCAGCAGCTTAGGGGTCGGGACGAACACCGGGGAGCTGTTTTTT	CASSLGVGTNTGELFF
TRBV18	NA	NA	TRBJ2-7	TGTGCCAGCTCTGGCGACTCGGTCTCCTACGAGCAGTACTTC	CASSGDSVSYEQYF
TRBV5-1	many	TRBD2	TRBJ2-5	TGCGCCAGCAGCTTGCTACTAGCGGACCAAGAGACCCAGTACTTC	CASSLLLADQETQYF
TRBV7-9	NA	NA	TRBJ1-1	TGTGCCAGCAGCTTAGGTCGAGGGCGGAACACTGAAGCTTTCTTT	CASSLGRGRNTEAFF
TRBV28	once	TRBD1	TRBJ2-2	TGTGCCAGCAGTTACGGACAGGTCCACGGGGAGCTGTTTTTT	CASSYGQVHGELFF